This T cell receptor (beta chain) was recovered during a study of cytomegalovirus exposure and HLA in healthy donors. General study findings and limits: A later analysis appeared to link common viral pathogens to several of the most significant clusters.

The CDR3 spans 16 residues. The V and J ends lost 0 bases and 0 bases, in that order; junction bases with no gene match: 4. Germline CDR1 reads SEHNR; CDR2 reads FQNEAQ (reference sequence). 13 Jbeta primers and 60 Vbeta primers were used for the PCR. Data came from immunoSEQ multiplex PCR; TCRdb stores just in-frame clones and leaves some out. The sample has some 160,000 clones, approximately 80% seen once. This clone appeared once. Its target is unknown. The clonotype originates from a male donor in good health and CMV-seropositive. Sequenced: PBMCs. The chain couples TRBV7-9 to TRBJ2-7; 8 bases agree with TRBD1. The CDR3 bases are TGTGCCAGCAGCTTAGCGGGACAGGCGAGCTCCTACGAGCAGTACTTC. Translating gives CASSLAGQASSYEQYF.